These T cell receptor beta chains were read from a single sample in a study of breast tumors, draining lymph nodes, adjacent tissues. MiXCR was run by TCRdb on the multiplex PCR reads, yielding one entry per CDR3 protein. The table lists 200,000 to 300,000 distinct CDR3 sequences, around 31% of them singletons. Sample: axillary lymph node tissue. Every receptor here comes from a female donor with breast cancer. Some clones in this sample may be carry-over from other donors' samples. CDR3s include the opening cysteine and the closing phenylalanine or tryptophan. A D gene is named only where the DNA matches it firmly. Part of the rows lack a size; the others show once, few, many or a class for expanded clones.

D	V	size	J	DNA	CDR3
TRBD2	TRBV29-1	many	TRBJ2-2	TGCAGCGTTGAGGGGGGGAGCTACACCGGGGAGCTGTTTTTT	CSVEGGSYTGELFF
NA	TRBV6-5	many	TRBJ2-7	TGTGCCAGCAGTTTACGGCATAAAAGCTACGAGCAGTACTTC	CASSLRHKSYEQYF
NA	TRBV19	NA	TRBJ1-1	TGTGCCAGTAGTCCCGATGGAGGGTCCGCTTTCTTT	CASSPDGGSAFF
TRBD2	TRBV6-5	NA	TRBJ2-1	TGTGCCAGCAGCCGAGGACTAGCGGGAGGTAATGAGCAGTTCTTC	CASSRGLAGGNEQFF
TRBD1	TRBV19	many	TRBJ1-5	TGTGCCAGTACCCCAGGGGGAGGGCAGCCCCAGCATTTT	CASTPGGGQPQHF
NA	TRBV12-3/TRBV12-4	many	TRBJ2-7	TGTGCCAGCAGTCCCTCGGCAGGGACCCCCTACGAGCAGTACTTC	CASSPSAGTPYEQYF
TRBD2	TRBV5-1	many	TRBJ2-7	TGCGCCAGCAGCTGGGGCGGGAGGTATGAAGAGCAGTACTTC	CASSWGGRYEEQYF
TRBD2	TRBV2	NA	TRBJ2-5	TGTGCCAGCAGTCTTTCAGGACTAGTAGAGACCCAGTACTTC	CASSLSGLVETQYF
NA	TRBV4-1	NA	TRBJ2-1	TGCGCCAGCAGCCCCCTCTCGAGGACGGTCTACAATGAGCAGTTCTTC	CASSPLSRTVYNEQFF
NA	TRBV19	NA	TRBJ1-1	TGTGCCGCCCTGGGGCAGTACACTGAAGCTTTCTTT	CAALGQYTEAFF
TRBD2	TRBV6-1	NA	TRBJ2-1	TGTGCCAGCAGTCGATGGACTAGCGGGTATGAGCAGTTCTTC	CASSRWTSGYEQFF
TRBD2	TRBV15	many	TRBJ2-7	TGTGCCACCAGCAGAACTAGCGGGTTCTACGAGCAGTACTTC	CATSRTSGFYEQYF
NA	TRBV9	NA	TRBJ1-4	TGTGCCAGCAGCCTCGGCGGGACAGAAAAACTGTTTTTT	CASSLGGTEKLFF
NA	TRBV6-5	NA	TRBJ2-6	TGTACCAGCAGTTACGAGGCAGGGCTCTCTGGGGCCAACGTCCTGACTTTC	CTSSYEAGLSGANVLTF
TRBD1	TRBV5-1	NA	TRBJ1-1	TGCGCCAGCTGCCTTGACAGGGGAATCACTGAAGCTTTCTTT	CASCLDRGITEAFF
NA	TRBV10-3	many	TRBJ2-2	TGTGCCATCAGGGTGCGGGTGGACGGGGAGCTGTTTTTT	CAIRVRVDGELFF
NA	TRBV19	few	TRBJ1-1	TGTGCCAGTAGTCGGACCTCCTTGAGGGACACTGAAGCTTTCTTT	CASSRTSLRDTEAFF
TRBD2	TRBV5-4	many	TRBJ2-1	TGTGCCAGCAGCACCGGACTAGCGGGAGTCCGGGGCAATGAGCAGTTCTTC	CASSTGLAGVRGNEQFF
TRBD1	TRBV9	NA	TRBJ1-1	TGTGCCAGCAGCGTCGACAGGGTGAGGACTGAAGCTTTCTTT	CASSVDRVRTEAFF
TRBD2	TRBV10-3	NA	TRBJ2-5	TGTGCCATCAGCTACACTAGCGGGGTTGAAGAGACCCAGTACTTC	CAISYTSGVEETQYF
NA	TRBV6-4	many	TRBJ2-2	TGTGCCAGCAGTGACCAAACCACCGGGGAGCTGTTTTTT	CASSDQTTGELFF
NA	TRBV12-3/TRBV12-4	few	TRBJ1-1	TGTGCCAGCATAGGACAGTGGATCACTGAAGCTTTCTTT	CASIGQWITEAFF
NA	TRBV2	NA	TRBJ1-5	NA	CASQGVGSYEQYFGPGNQPQHF
NA	TRBV4-3	NA	TRBJ1-3	TGCGCCAGCAGCCAAGAAGGGCGGGACTTCTCTGGAAACACCATATATTTT	CASSQEGRDFSGNTIYF
NA	TRBV3-1	NA	TRBJ2-1	TGTGCCAGCAGCCATTTGGACAGAAACGGGGAGCAGTTCTTC	CASSHLDRNGEQFF
TRBD1	TRBV19	many	TRBJ2-7	TGTGCCAGTAGTCCTACAGGGGGTCTTCCCTACGAGCAGTACTTC	CASSPTGGLPYEQYF
NA	TRBV5-4	few	TRBJ2-1	TGTGCCAGCAGCTTGCCCCCCTCTGTAGACCACAATGAGCAGTTCTTC	CASSLPPSVDHNEQFF
NA	TRBV30	NA	TRBJ2-2	TGTGCCTGGAGTGTATTGCGGGTCGGTGCCGGGGAGCTGTTTTTT	CAWSVLRVGAGELFF
TRBD2	TRBV20-1	NA	TRBJ2-1	TGCAGTGCTAGTGGGACTAGGGATTCTCATGAGCAGTTCTTC	CSASGTRDSHEQFF